These T cell receptor beta chains were read from a single sample in a study of regulatory T cells in long-lasting Graves disease. TCRdb recomputed calls from the multiplex PCR reads with MiXCR, one row per CDR3 protein. The sample holds hundreds of thousands of distinct CDR3 sequences, under 20% seen once. These records were also assigned to another study, of T cells in Graves' hyperthyroidism and ophthalmopathy.

The material sequenced was peripheral blood mononuclear cells (PBMCs), taken at new diagnosis, from a patient treated with antithyroid drugs. Receptor source: a woman aged 30 to 39 with Graves disease. CDR3s include the opening cysteine and the closing phenylalanine or tryptophan. The order of the fields is CDR3 protein, V gene, J gene.

CDR3aa: CASSMLGDRDQPQHF
v_gene: TRBV19
j_gene: TRBJ1-5

CDR3aa: CSARVRTGVGYEQYF
v_gene: TRBV20-1
j_gene: TRBJ2-7

CDR3aa: CASSQTASPYNEQFF
v_gene: TRBV11-2
j_gene: TRBJ2-1

CDR3aa: CASSPGLVVAKFEQFF
v_gene: TRBV7-9
j_gene: TRBJ2-1

CDR3aa: CASSDERGQGGTQYF
v_gene: TRBV2
j_gene: -

CDR3aa: CATQRQISTEAFF
v_gene: TRBV19
j_gene: TRBJ1-1

CDR3aa: CASSPLRKGGGYTF
v_gene: TRBV27
j_gene: TRBJ1-2

CDR3aa: CATSDGTGSYEQFF
v_gene: TRBV24-1
j_gene: TRBJ2-1

CDR3aa: CASKTDYNSPLHF
v_gene: TRBV6-1
j_gene: TRBJ1-6

CDR3aa: CASSLGIRGEGPYGYTF
v_gene: TRBV7-2
j_gene: TRBJ1-2

CDR3aa: CASSDSGGGTQYF
v_gene: TRBV6-4
j_gene: TRBJ2-5

CDR3aa: CSARSDRSYEQYF
v_gene: TRBV20-1
j_gene: TRBJ2-7

CDR3aa: CASSQNSGRANTGELFF
v_gene: TRBV3-1
j_gene: TRBJ2-2

CDR3aa: CASNRLEGTGELFF
v_gene: TRBV19
j_gene: TRBJ2-2

CDR3aa: CASSFSGGRLQETQYF
v_gene: TRBV7-9
j_gene: TRBJ2-5

CDR3aa: CASSLELAAGGNEQFF
v_gene: TRBV7-3
j_gene: TRBJ2-1

CDR3aa: CSAKPGTSGTYEQYF
v_gene: TRBV20-1
j_gene: TRBJ2-7

CDR3aa: CASSAREAGEKLFF
v_gene: TRBV2
j_gene: TRBJ1-4

CDR3aa: CAISESGYTEAFF
v_gene: TRBV10-3
j_gene: TRBJ1-1

CDR3aa: CASRGQPNTIYF
v_gene: TRBV2
j_gene: TRBJ1-3

CDR3aa: CASSQERTSGNYNEQFF
v_gene: TRBV4-1
j_gene: TRBJ2-1

CDR3aa: CSAEGNTGSYGYTF
v_gene: TRBV20-1
j_gene: TRBJ1-2

CDR3aa: CASSQDPIHQGRATFRTGELFF
v_gene: TRBV14
j_gene: TRBJ2-2

CDR3aa: CASSSRETSGRDEQYF
v_gene: TRBV4-1
j_gene: TRBJ2-7

CDR3aa: CSAMSNSYNEQFF
v_gene: TRBV29-1
j_gene: TRBJ2-1

CDR3aa: CASRLARRDTQYF
v_gene: TRBV12-3/TRBV12-4
j_gene: TRBJ2-3

CDR3aa: CASREGQHNQPQHF
v_gene: TRBV28
j_gene: TRBJ1-5

CDR3aa: CASIPSAWAGEQYF
v_gene: TRBV6-1
j_gene: TRBJ2-7

CDR3aa: CASSIRGEPYNEQFF
v_gene: TRBV19
j_gene: TRBJ2-1

CDR3aa: CASSLRDRVEGIYEQYF
v_gene: TRBV5-1
j_gene: TRBJ2-7

CDR3aa: CASSSIRGTGPNQPQHF
v_gene: TRBV19
j_gene: TRBJ1-5

CDR3aa: CASRLQGAGNQPQHF
v_gene: TRBV28
j_gene: TRBJ1-5